Below, 25 T cell receptor beta chains from the same sample are listed, as sequenced in a study of T cell clonality in common variable immunodeficiency. Assay used: immunoSEQ multiplex PCR; TCRdb lists only in-frame clones, some missing. The sample contains fewer than 40,000 clones, none of them singletons. The study's findings and limits: Fewer deletions and N-nucleotide insertions were reportedly seen in common variable immunodeficiency TCR beta sequences.

These receptors have no identified antigens. The sample consisted of peripheral blood mononuclear cells. These receptors came from a human donor with common variable immunodeficiency.

Many counts were recorded for this clone. The read halts 3 residues ahead of the CDR3 end, with the missing end drawn from the germline J gene. V usage is TRBV10-3 and J usage is TRBJ1-2; 8 bases map to TRBD1. The CDR3 runs 13 residues. The V and J ends lost 6 bases and 7 bases, in that order; junction bases with no gene match: 7. Germline V gene lookup returns CDR1 ENHRY and CDR2 SYGVKD. The DNA read from the CDR3 is TGTGCCATCAGAAAACAGGGGGTCGGTGGC. Protein: CAIRKQGVGG. The full CDR3 is CAIRKQGVGGYTF.

This clone was seen at least ten times. The read falls 3 residues short of the CDR3 end, and the missing part is taken from the germline J gene. Other DNA sequences within the sample encode an identical CDR3. The chain has TRBV30 and TRBJ1-1; no clear D gene. The germline CDR1 and CDR2 sequences are GTSNPN and SVGIG (reference sequence). V was shortened by 0 bases and J by 2 bases, with 10 bases between the two germline ends. The CDR3 is made up of 14 amino acids. The part of the CDR3 DNA that was read is TGTGCCTGGAGTGTAGAAGATAGAAACACTGAA. Translating gives CAWSVEDRNTE. The full-length CDR3 reads as CAWSVEDRNTEAFF.

This clone has more than one count but fewer than ten. The read terminates 3 residues ahead of where the CDR3 ends, so the germline J gene completes it. The chain recombines TRBV7-6 with TRBJ2-1, with 7 bases aligning to TRBD2. With V trimmed by 5 bases and J by 4 bases, 11 bases remained unmatched. The CDR3 runs to 16 residues. CDR1 SGHVS and CDR2 FNYEAQ come from the germline V gene. The chain's CDR3 is CASSGQAGRRYNEQFF. Partial CDR3 DNA: TGTGCCAGCAGCGGCCAAGCGGGGAGACGTTACAATGAG.

This clone has only a few counts. The read ends 3 residues before the CDR3 terminus; that terminus is restored from the germline J gene. V usage is TRBV7-9 and J usage is TRBJ1-2; TRBD1 agrees at 8 bases. Germline CDR1 and CDR2: SEHNR and FQNEAQ (reference sequence). There are 14 residues in the CDR3. CDR3 in amino acids: CASSLSATGEGYTF. The sequenced CDR3 bases are TGTGCCAGCAGCTTATCCGCGACAGGGGAAGGC.

Concerning this clone: The read ends 3 residues shy of where the CDR3 ends; the end is completed using the germline J gene. The chain combines TRBV7-9 with TRBJ2-7; perhaps TRBD1 as D (5 bases). The germline V gene encodes CDR1 SEHNR and CDR2 FQNEAQ (reference sequence). The CDR3 extends over 13 amino acids. V gave up 3 bases and J gave up 5 bases, with 11 bases separating them. The sequenced CDR3 bases are TGTGCCAGCAGCTTGTATCAGGGTAACGAG. This gives the protein CASSLYQGNE. The whole CDR3 sequence reads CASSLYQGNEQYF.

This clone has ten or more counts. The read terminates 3 residues ahead of where the CDR3 ends, so the germline J gene completes it. This rearrangement joins TRBV29-1 to TRBJ2-2, with D maybe TRBD2 (6 bases). Germline CDR1 is SQVTM and CDR2 is ANQGSEA. Trimming shortened V by 4 bases and J by 3 bases, and 12 bases separated the two germline ends. The CDR3 loop spans 14 amino acids. CDR3 residues: CSVGSGGYTGELFF. Partial CDR3 DNA: TGCAGCGTTGGTTCCGGGGGATACACCGGGGAG.

Within the sample, this clone is medium-sized. The observed sequence ends 3 residues before the CDR3 terminus, with the missing tail filled in from the germline J gene. V gene TRBV28 combines with J gene TRBJ2-5; D might be TRBD1 (6 bases). The germline V gene has CDR1 MDHEN and CDR2 SYDVKM. This CDR3 comprises 12 residues. The DNA read from the CDR3 is TGTGCCAGCAGCCGAACAGGGACCACC. It specifies CASSRTGTT. The full CDR3 sequence reads CASSRTGTTQYF.

Regarding this clone: Sequencing ends 3 residues short of the CDR3 end; the germline J gene provides the rest. The rearrangement uses TRBV19 and TRBJ2-1, with 9 bases lining up with TRBD2. Unmatched junction bases numbered 6, after V lost 3 bases and J lost 6 bases. In germline, CDR1 is LNHDA, CDR2 SQIVND (reference sequence). CDR3 size: 15 residues. Incomplete CDR3 DNA: TGTGCCAGTAGTATCGGGACTAGCTTCGGCAATGAG. This gives the protein CASSIGTSFGNE. The full-length CDR3 reads as CASSIGTSFGNEQFF.

Concerning this clone: The read terminates 3 residues before the CDR3 end, so the remaining end is supplied by the germline J gene. The chain employs TRBV6-2 or TRBV6-3 and TRBJ2-5; 7 bases match TRBD2. V lost 7 bases, J lost 5 bases, and 10 bases stayed unmatched. Germline V gene lookup returns CDR1 MNHEY and CDR2 SVGEGT. The CDR3 contains 14 residues. The CDR3 DNA, read in part, is TGTGCCAGCACTCTGGCGGGAGCGGTGGAGACC. Residues: CASTLAGAVET. The full CDR3 reads CASTLAGAVETQYF.

Ten or more counts support this clone. The read gets to within 3 residues of the CDR3 end, and the germline J gene fills in the rest. The chain employs TRBV2 and TRBJ2-3; D unresolved. Deletions cut 0 bases from V and 0 bases from J, with 16 bases between. Looked up from germline, CDR1 is SNHLY and CDR2 is FYNNEI. This CDR3 region has 18 residues. The CDR3 DNA, read in part, is TGTGCCAGCAGTGAAGCGCCCGACTCCCGTGCTAGCACAGATACG. Translating gives CASSEAPDSRASTDT. The full CDR3 protein reads CASSEAPDSRASTDTQYF.

About this clone: Read data end 3 residues before the CDR3 end; the end is taken from the germline J gene. The genes are TRBV13 and TRBJ1-4; TRBD1 agrees at 10 bases. The CDR3 is 18 residues long. The germline CDR1 and CDR2 sequences are PRHDT and FYEKMQ (reference sequence). V was pared by 5 bases and J by 3 bases, with 12 bases of the junction left unmatched. The CDR3 region is CASSDIAVGTGANEKLFF. Incomplete CDR3 DNA: TGTGCCAGCAGCGACATCGCAGTCGGGACAGGGGCTAATGAAAAA.

This clone was counted only a few times. The CDR3 extends 3 residues past the end of the read, so its final part is completed from the germline J gene. The chain joins TRBV7-3 to TRBJ2-3; D is unclear. Germline CDR1 is SGHTA and CDR2 is FQGTGA. The CDR3 runs to 13 residues. Trimming removed 6 bases at V and 6 bases at J, with 13 bases between. The CDR3 sequence: CASRVAAADTQYF. Incomplete CDR3 DNA: TGTGCCAGCAGAGTAGCAGCTGCGGATACG.

To note about this clone: The read ends 3 residues shy of where the CDR3 ends; the end is completed using the germline J gene. The chain has TRBV20-1 and TRBJ2-1; 13 bases align to TRBD2. The CDR3 is made up of 14 amino acids. Germline loops: CDR1 DFQATT, CDR2 SNEGSKA (reference sequence). V lost 5 bases and J lost 9; bases outside the gene matches: 7. CDR3 bases read: TGCAGTGCTCCATCCGGGACTAGCGGGATTGAG. This gives the protein CSAPSGTSGIE. The full CDR3 is CSAPSGTSGIEQFF.

This clone was observed a handful of times. The read terminates 3 residues before the CDR3 end, so the remaining end is supplied by the germline J gene. The V and J genes are TRBV7-7 and TRBJ2-5; weak D call: TRBD1 (7 bases). CDR1 and CDR2 from the germline V gene are SSHAT and FNYEAQ (reference sequence). V was shortened by 4 bases and J by 0 bases, with 15 bases between the two germline ends. The CDR3 contains 16 residues. Incomplete CDR3 DNA: TGTGCCAGCAGCTCCTCTGCAGGGGGGTACCAAGAGACC. Translating it yields CASSSSAGGYQET. The whole CDR3 protein is CASSSSAGGYQETQYF.

This clone was counted at least ten times. The read ends 3 residues before the CDR3 terminus; that terminus is restored from the germline J gene. The chain couples TRBV11-2 to TRBJ2-7; 7 bases match TRBD1. Germline CDR1 is SGHAT and CDR2 is FQNNGV. The CDR3 totals 12 residues. Losses at the gene ends were 3 bases for V and 6 bases for J; bases not matched to a gene: 2. The DNA read from the CDR3 is TGTGCCAGCAGCTTCACAGGGGCCGAG. Translating it yields CASSFTGAE. The whole CDR3 sequence reads CASSFTGAEQYF.

There are many counts of this clone. The observed sequence ends 3 residues before the CDR3 terminus, with the missing tail filled in from the germline J gene. The gene calls are TRBV7-2 and TRBJ2-1, with 7 bases matching TRBD1. The CDR3 runs to 13 residues. Germline V gives CDR1 SGHTA, CDR2 FQGNSA. With V trimmed by 6 bases and J by 8 bases, 7 bases remained unmatched. The CDR3 bases that were read are TGTGCCAGCAGAGGACAGGTTTTGGATGAG. This encodes CASRGQVLDE. The full CDR3 is CASRGQVLDEQFF.

Remarks on this clone: Read data end 3 residues before the CDR3 end; the end is taken from the germline J gene. The chain combines TRBV5-1 with TRBJ1-4, with D possibly TRBD1 on 6 matching bases. Germline CDR1 is SGHRS and CDR2 is YFSETQ. The CDR3 spans 13 residues. Trimming left V 3 bases short and J 7 bases short, with 10 bases between. The sequenced CDR3 bases are TGCGCCAGCAGCTGGGGACAATCTGAAAAA. This gives the protein CASSWGQSEK. The whole CDR3 protein is CASSWGQSEKLFF.

Judged by abundance, this clone is medium-sized. The part of the CDR3 DNA that was read is TGTGCCAGCGGACTAGACGGGCAACCTGATACG. This translates into CASGLDGQPDT. The whole CDR3 reads CASGLDGQPDTQYF. The chain couples TRBV9 to TRBJ2-3, with 7 bases fitting TRBD2. The read is 3 residues too short to cover the CDR3 end, so that end is filled in from the germline J gene. V dropped 7 bases and J dropped 6; count of bases not matched to a gene: 11. The CDR3 is made up of 14 amino acids. Germline lookup yields CDR1 SGDLS and CDR2 YYNGEE.

By share, this clone counts as medium-sized. The read ends 3 residues shy of where the CDR3 ends; the end is completed using the germline J gene. V is TRBV28 and J is TRBJ1-3; D is uncertain. The CDR3 is made up of 15 amino acids. In germline, CDR1 is MDHEN, CDR2 SYDVKM. V was clipped by 2 bases and J by 0 bases, with 8 bases between them. CDR3 amino acids: CASSLVPHSGNTIYF. The CDR3 bases that were read are TGTGCCAGCAGTTTAGTCCCCCACTCTGGAAACACC.

A note on this clone: A far larger clone differs by one base, so this is likely a read error. Coverage ceases 3 residues before the CDR3 finishes, and the germline J gene fills in the end. The chain recombines TRBV7-9 with TRBJ1-4; unclear D gene. V lost 3 bases, J lost 8 bases, and 13 bases lay in between. Germline assignment: CDR1 SEHNR and CDR2 FQNEAQ (reference sequence). The CDR3 extends over 14 amino acids. CDR3 protein: CASSFDAQVEKLFF. The part of the CDR3 DNA that was read is TGTGCCAGCAGCTTCGACGCGCAGGTGGAAAAA.

Turning to this clone: The observed sequence ends 3 residues before the CDR3 terminus, with the missing tail filled in from the germline J gene. The V call is TRBV30, the J call TRBJ2-7; 7 nucleotides align to TRBD2. V was clipped by 7 bases and J by 6 bases; unmatched bases: 18. The CDR3 spans 15 residues. From germline, CDR1 is GTSNPN and CDR2 SVGIG (reference sequence). The sequenced CDR3 bases are TGTGCCTCTACGGAGGACGCCGGGGGGAGCGGCGAG. Amino acid sequence: CASTEDAGGSGE. Given in full, the CDR3 is CASTEDAGGSGEQYF.

Regarding this clone: The read ends 3 residues early relative to the CDR3; the germline J gene fills the gap. The V call is TRBV2, the J call TRBJ2-7; 8 bases match TRBD2. Looked up from germline, CDR1 is SNHLY and CDR2 is FYNNEI. V was pared by 5 bases and J by 2 bases, with 5 bases of the junction left unmatched. The CDR3 has 14 residues. CDR3 residues: CASSIGTRAYEQYF. Incomplete CDR3 DNA: TGTGCCAGCAGTATAGGGACTAGAGCCTACGAG.

This clone was found many times. The sequence runs out 3 residues before the end of the CDR3; the remainder is reconstructed from the germline J gene. The chain links TRBV11-3 to TRBJ1-2; D is perhaps TRBD1 (5 bases). V lost 0 bases, J lost 1 base, and 9 bases lay in between. This CDR3 spans 15 amino acids. CDR1 and CDR2 from the germline V gene are SGHNT and YENEEA. The CDR3 bases that were read are TGTGCCAGCAGCTTAGACCCAGGGCATAACTATGGC. As protein: CASSLDPGHNYG. The full CDR3 sequence reads CASSLDPGHNYGYTF.

In this sample, this clone turned up many times. The CDR3 reads CASSRLGASGREETQYF. Incomplete CDR3 DNA: TGTGCCAGCAGCCGGCTCGGGGCTAGCGGGAGGGAAGAGACC. The chain has TRBV6-2 or TRBV6-3 and TRBJ2-5; 12 bases line up with TRBD2. The read is 3 residues too short to cover the CDR3 end, so that end is filled in from the germline J gene. CDR3 length: 17 residues. Looked up from germline, CDR1 is MNHEY and CDR2 is SVGEGT. V lost 6 bases, J lost 3 bases, and 11 bases stayed unmatched.

This clone was seen a handful of times. The sequenced fragment ends 3 residues before the CDR3 boundary, so the rest is inferred from the germline J gene. This sequence joins TRBV7-8 and TRBJ1-4; 8 bases are shared with TRBD1. The germline V gene encodes CDR1 SGHVS and CDR2 FQNEAQ. Trimming cost V 5 bases and J 5 bases; bases outside gene matches: 13. The CDR3 spans 17 residues. The chain's CDR3 is CASSRTGQGLWNEKLFF. The sequenced part of the CDR3 DNA is TGTGCCAGCAGCCGGACAGGGCAAGGGCTTTGGAATGAAAAA. Full variable domain (outside the CDR3, taken from reference TRBV7-8 and TRBJ1-4): GAGVSQSPRYKVAKRGQDVALRCDPISGHVSLFWYQQALGQGPEFLTYFQNEAQLDKSGLPSDRFFAERPEGSVSTLKIQRTQQEDSAVYLCASSRTGQGLWNEKLFFGSGTQLSVL.